A selection of T cell receptor beta chains follows, all from one sample in a study of human T cells and chemical hapten exposure. Each CDR3 protein is one row after TCRdb ran MiXCR on the RACE reads. The sample holds under 200,000 distinct CDR3 sequences; 25% to 35% are singletons and the top ten take less than 3.5%. Sequenced here: whole blood, sampled in connection with sensitization to the hapten diphenylcyclopropenone (DPC). Receptors originate from a woman aged 25 to 39 with alopecia areata. Some clones in this sample may be carry-over from other donors' samples. CDR3s leave out the opening cysteine and the closing phenylalanine or tryptophan. Each record gives: CDR3 protein, J gene, V gene.

CDR3 protein: ASSAFSPGQSGELF; J gene: TRBJ2-2; V gene: TRBV2
CDR3 protein: ASSLGGQPWEQY; J gene: TRBJ2-7; V gene: TRBV28
CDR3 protein: SAHKTGGEDTQY; J gene: TRBJ2-3; V gene: TRBV20-1
CDR3 protein: SAMGPRGADTQY; J gene: TRBJ2-3; V gene: TRBV20-1
CDR3 protein: AISVDRAADTQY; J gene: TRBJ2-3; V gene: TRBV10-3
CDR3 protein: AISERGGLNEQF; J gene: TRBJ2-1; V gene: TRBV10-3
CDR3 protein: ASSPELAGVGGEQF; J gene: TRBJ2-1; V gene: TRBV3-1
CDR3 protein: AISPGQGVPNEKLF; J gene: TRBJ1-4; V gene: TRBV10-3
CDR3 protein: ASSIQLSGPPDTQY; J gene: TRBJ2-3; V gene: TRBV5-1
CDR3 protein: SASVRKPMNTEAF; J gene: TRBJ1-1; V gene: TRBV20-1
CDR3 protein: ASKAGIETQY; J gene: TRBJ2-5; V gene: TRBV28
CDR3 protein: SVGRGGEAF; J gene: TRBJ1-1; V gene: TRBV29-1
CDR3 protein: ASSQLGETEAF; J gene: TRBJ1-1; V gene: TRBV7-3
CDR3 protein: SARTSVHTDTQY; J gene: TRBJ2-3; V gene: TRBV20-1
CDR3 protein: ASSLGTDRNYGYT; J gene: TRBJ1-2; V gene: TRBV5-1
CDR3 protein: ASSQRTALGYEQY; J gene: TRBJ2-7; V gene: TRBV4-3
CDR3 protein: ASSFQGQGNNQPQH; J gene: TRBJ1-5; V gene: TRBV28
CDR3 protein: SAKSGASGMTGELF; J gene: TRBJ2-2; V gene: TRBV20-1
CDR3 protein: ASSLAGGSNQPQH; J gene: TRBJ1-5; V gene: TRBV7-2
CDR3 protein: ASAKGRVNNEQF; J gene: TRBJ2-1; V gene: TRBV16
CDR3 protein: AIMRQGYNEQF; J gene: TRBJ2-1; V gene: TRBV10-3
CDR3 protein: ASSQEGRTSSGNTIY; J gene: TRBJ1-3; V gene: TRBV14
CDR3 protein: ASSDRGRETQY; J gene: TRBJ2-5; V gene: TRBV25-1
CDR3 protein: ASTGTAYEAF; J gene: TRBJ1-1; V gene: TRBV28
CDR3 protein: ASSETGASPEAF; J gene: TRBJ1-1; V gene: TRBV2
CDR3 protein: ASGTGWVETQY; J gene: TRBJ2-5; V gene: TRBV28
CDR3 protein: ASSSGVDANTGELF; J gene: TRBJ2-2; V gene: TRBV5-1
CDR3 protein: AINGGWGETQY; J gene: TRBJ2-5; V gene: TRBV10-3
CDR3 protein: ASSENQETQY; J gene: TRBJ2-5; V gene: TRBV10-1
CDR3 protein: ASRYRGTSYEQY; J gene: TRBJ2-7; V gene: TRBV7-2
CDR3 protein: ATSDGLADVTDTQY; J gene: TRBJ2-3; V gene: TRBV24-1
CDR3 protein: SAGWGQDPYEQY; J gene: TRBJ2-7; V gene: TRBV20-1
CDR3 protein: ASSVATSSRPQH; J gene: TRBJ1-5; V gene: TRBV9
CDR3 protein: ASSTRTGRKETQY; J gene: TRBJ2-5; V gene: TRBV11-2
CDR3 protein: ASSPGPKGNSPLH; J gene: TRBJ1-6; V gene: TRBV5-1
CDR3 protein: ASSQVSPRPAHQETQY; J gene: TRBJ2-5; V gene: TRBV4-1
CDR3 protein: ACAWNTEAF; J gene: TRBJ1-1; V gene: TRBV30
CDR3 protein: ASSVSAGGNQNEQF; J gene: TRBJ2-1; V gene: TRBV9
CDR3 protein: SAGTIYNEQF; J gene: TRBJ2-1; V gene: TRBV20-1
CDR3 protein: ASSLSRVGNSPLH; J gene: TRBJ1-6; V gene: TRBV27
CDR3 protein: SVEKGQGTEAF; J gene: TRBJ1-1; V gene: TRBV29-1
CDR3 protein: ASSVGTFSNEQF; J gene: TRBJ2-1; V gene: TRBV9
CDR3 protein: ASTSSTGPNEKLF; J gene: TRBJ1-4; V gene: TRBV5-1
CDR3 protein: ASSSGTGALRPLH; J gene: TRBJ1-6; V gene: TRBV27
CDR3 protein: ASSTFAYEQY; J gene: TRBJ2-7; V gene: TRBV7-9
CDR3 protein: ASSLVRELSTDTQY; J gene: TRBJ2-3; V gene: TRBV28